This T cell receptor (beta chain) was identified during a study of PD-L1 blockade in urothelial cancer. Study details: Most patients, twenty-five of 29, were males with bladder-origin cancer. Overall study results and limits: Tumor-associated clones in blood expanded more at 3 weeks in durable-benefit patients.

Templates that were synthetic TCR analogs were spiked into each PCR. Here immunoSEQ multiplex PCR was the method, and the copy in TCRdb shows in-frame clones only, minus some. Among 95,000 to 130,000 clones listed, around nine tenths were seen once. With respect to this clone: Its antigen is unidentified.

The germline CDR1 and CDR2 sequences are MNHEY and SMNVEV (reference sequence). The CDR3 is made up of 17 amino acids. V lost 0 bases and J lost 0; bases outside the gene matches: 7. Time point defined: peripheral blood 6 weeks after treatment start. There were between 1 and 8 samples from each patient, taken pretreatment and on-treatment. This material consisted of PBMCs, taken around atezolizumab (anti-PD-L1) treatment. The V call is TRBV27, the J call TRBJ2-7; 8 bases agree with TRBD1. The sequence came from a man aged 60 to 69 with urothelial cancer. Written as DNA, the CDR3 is TGTGCCAGCAGTTTATCCCCGTACAGGGGGGACTCCTACGAGCAGTACTTC. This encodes CASSLSPYRGDSYEQYF.